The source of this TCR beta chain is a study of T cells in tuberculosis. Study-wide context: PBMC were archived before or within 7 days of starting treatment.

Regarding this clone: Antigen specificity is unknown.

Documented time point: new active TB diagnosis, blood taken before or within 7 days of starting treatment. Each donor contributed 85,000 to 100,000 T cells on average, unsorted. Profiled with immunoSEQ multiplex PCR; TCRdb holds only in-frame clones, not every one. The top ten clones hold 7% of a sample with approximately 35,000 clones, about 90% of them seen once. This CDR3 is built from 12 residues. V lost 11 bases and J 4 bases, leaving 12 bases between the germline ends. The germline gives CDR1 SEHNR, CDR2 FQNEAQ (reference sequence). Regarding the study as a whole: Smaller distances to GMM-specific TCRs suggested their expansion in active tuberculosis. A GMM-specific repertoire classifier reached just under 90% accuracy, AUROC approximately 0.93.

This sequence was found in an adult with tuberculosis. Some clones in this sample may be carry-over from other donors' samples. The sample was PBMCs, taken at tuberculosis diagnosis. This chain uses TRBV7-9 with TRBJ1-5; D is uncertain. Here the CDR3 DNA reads TGTGCCTCAGCACCGGGGAATCAGCCCCAGCATTTT. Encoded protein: CASAPGNQPQHF.